The present TCR beta chain was sequenced within a study of T cell responses to AZD1222 COVID-19 vaccine. Regarding the study as a whole: Only five to seven AZD1222 recipients were seropositive at baseline. Two AZD1222 doses significantly raised spike-specific TCR breadth and depth over controls. Mostly white British, mostly female donors; authors suggested clonal diversity may be underestimated. Within unmutated variant regions lay the reported targets of nearly half of spike-specific TCRs.

J was trimmed by 4 bases and V by 5 bases; bases with no gene match: 8. CDR1 KGHSH and CDR2 LQKENI come from the germline V gene. This CDR3 is 15 amino acids long. Sequencing was performed with immunoSEQ multiplex PCR; in TCRdb, only in-frame clones are kept and a portion is missing. The sample contains about 180,000 clones, more than 75% of which appear only once. With respect to this clone: What it binds is not known.

The sample consisted of peripheral blood, taken 28 days after the second AZD1222 dose. This clonotype was sampled from an adult who received the AZD1222 COVID-19 vaccine. The chain has TRBV18 and TRBJ1-2, with 9 bases fitting TRBD1. The CDR3 nucleotides read TGTGCCAGCTCATCCCCGGGACAGGGTGTCTATGGCTACACCTTC. As protein: CASSSPGQGVYGYTF.